The subject of this entry is one T cell receptor (beta chain). The antigen this receptor binds is unknown. Base qualities are not at hand, and no much larger clone is one base apart. RNA was extracted using the RNeasy kit, and roughly 0.5 to 1 microgram was reverse transcribed with random hexamers. The immunoSEQ multiplex PCR assay, which covers 54 Vbeta and 13 Jbeta segments, was used to amplify TCR beta CDR3 regions. Bias from PCR amplification was corrected by using a synthetic template baseline for primer optimization and for computational correction. Under the source paper's analysis protocol: Reads were annotated to V, D and J genes per IMGT and analyzed with immunoSEQ Analyzer, keeping only productive sequences. Clonality was calculated as one minus the Shannon entropy normalized by log2 of the number of productive unique sequences. Public and private clones were assessed among the 100 most prevalent clones of each patient and control. Clones were defined as Susac-specific when absent from the healthy and MS cohorts, from roughly 1,000 published viral clones and from other ImmuneACCESS disease sequences. The public reads were reanalyzed by TCRdb: fastp trimming at Q25, MiXCR alignment, in-frame beta chains only. For every CDR3 protein sequence, its rows merge into one entry that carries the most common genes and DNA. The V and J calls here are based on TCRdb, not the publication. This sample is represented by 150,000 to 200,000 distinct CDR3 sequences; approximately 93% of them were singletons. The ten biggest clones cover about 0.1% of the sample.

Peripheral blood CD8+ and CD4+ T cells from healthy donors, Susac syndrome patients and multiple sclerosis patients were profiled using high-throughput TCR beta sequencing. Multiple sclerosis controls were treatment-naive patients with stable or active relapsing-remitting disease fulfilling revised McDonald criteria. Bulk CD8+ and CD4+ T cells were purified by magnetic negative isolation, while CD8+ TEMRA cells were enriched using FACS. Blood was collected in EDTA tubes and processed within 24 hours, with PBMCs isolated through density gradient centrifugation. PBMCs destined for TCR sequencing were cryopreserved in liquid nitrogen and later thawed in a 37 °C water bath. The sorted or isolated CD4+, CD8+ and CD8+ TEMRA cells had a purity of 90% or higher. The data stem from a study of CD8 T cells in Susac syndrome (dated by TCRdb to about 2019). About the study as a whole: Whether CD8+ T cell activation and differentiation in Susac syndrome was antigen driven was tested using repertoire sequencing.

The germline V gene (reference sequence) gives CDR1 as GTSNPN and CDR2 as SVGIG. There are 13 amino acids in the CDR3, from cysteine to phenylalanine inclusive. The CDR3 DNA has 39 bases and is translated from base 1. V is cut by 3 bases and J by 4 bases, and the space between the germline ends is 11 bases. What the authors observed across the whole study: The study acknowledged that relatively few individuals were included in the TCR sequencing and HLA analysis.

The sequence was collected from a human donor with multiple sclerosis. Sequencing was carried out using CD4+ T cells from PBMCs. The sequence joins TRBV30 to TRBJ2-3; the D gene cannot be resolved beyond TRBD1 or TRBD2, each matching 5 bases. Here the CDR3 is given as CAWSLGRADTQYF. DNA sequence: TGTGCCTGGAGCCTGGGGCGGGCAGATACGCAGTATTTT.